Sequencing of this TCR beta chain was carried out in a study of beta chain features in type 1 diabetes. On this clone itself: What it binds is unknown.

V dropped 4 bases and J dropped 0; count of bases not matched to a gene: 4. There are 15 residues in the CDR3. In germline, CDR1 is MGHRA, CDR2 YSYEKL. CD4+ cells of the naive, central memory, regulatory and stem cell-like memory types were sorted via CD45RO/CCR7/CD25/CD127/CD95/CD27. Study-level findings and limits: In every one of the four CD4+ subsets, TCRB CDR3s were moderately but significantly shorter in Type 1 diabetes patients.

As every portion of the isolated RNA was reverse transcribed, the sequencing read expressed TCRB transcripts. TCRdb's table, derived via immunoSEQ multiplex PCR, lists solely in-frame clones and lacks some. The table records 150,000 to 200,000 clones, approximately 10% of them present only once. The chain carries TRBV4-1 and TRBJ2-7, with 9 nucleotides matching TRBD2. The sequencing input was central memory CD4+ T cells from blood. The source is a woman aged 30 to 39 with type 1 diabetes. CDR3 coding DNA: TGCGCCAGCAGCCTAGCTAGCGGGGCCTCCTACGAGCAGTACTTC. It yields the protein CASSLASGASYEQYF.